Following are 14 T cell receptor beta chains from one sample sequenced in a study of blood T cell repertoires in COVID-19. Only in-frame clones appear in the TCRdb table, and some are missing; sequencing was by immunoSEQ multiplex PCR. Of around 130,000 clones listed, around four fifths were seen once; the top ten hold roughly 18%. The specimen was PBMCs or T cells enriched from blood (not recorded which). These TCRs come from a young man who had recovered from COVID-19.

A few counts support this clone. J is TRBJ1-1 and V is TRBV5-4; D gene unclear. CDR1 and CDR2 (germline): SGHNT, YYREEE (reference sequence). The CDR3 extends over 14 amino acids. Trimming stripped 1 base from V and 1 base from J, with 8 bases between. The CDR3: CASSLTAANTEAFF. CDR3 DNA sequence: TGTGCCAGCAGCTTGACAGCGGCGAACACTGAAGCTTTCTTT.

This clone is a singleton in its sample. The chain couples TRBV29-1 to TRBJ1-4; D is perhaps TRBD1 (5 bases). Deletions cut 1 base from V and 5 bases from J, with 14 bases between. The CDR3 consists of 15 residues. Germline V lookup: CDR1 SQVTM, CDR2 ANQGSEA. The CDR3 region is CSVEGDRQGNEKLFF. The CDR3 coding sequence is TGCAGCGTTGAAGGTGATCGCCAGGGAAATGAAAAACTGTTTTTT.

The chain joins TRBV5-1 to TRBJ1-1, with TRBD1 as a possible D gene (6 bases). The V end lost 0 bases, the J end lost 0 bases, and 12 bases lay between the germline ends. This CDR3 comprises 16 residues. Germline CDR1 and CDR2: SGHRS and YFSETQ. The CDR3 sequence is CASSLVAGALNTEAFF. CDR3 nucleotides: TGCGCCAGCAGCTTGGTAGCAGGGGCGTTGAACACTGAAGCTTTCTTT. The full variable domain, completed using reference TRBV5-1 and TRBJ1-1, is KAGVTQTPRYLIKTRGQQVTLSCSPISGHRSVSWYQQTPGQGLQFLFEYFSETQRNKGNFPGRFSGRQFSNSRSEMNVSTLELGDSALYLCASSLVAGALNTEAFFGQGTRLTVV.

The gene calls are TRBV10-3 and TRBJ1-5; D is ambiguous. The CDR3 consists of 13 residues. V was cut by 4 bases and J by 1 base, with 5 bases left in between. Per the germline V gene, CDR1 is ENHRY and CDR2 is SYGVKD. The CDR3 here is CAISGESNQPQHF. CDR3 sequence (DNA): TGTGCCATCAGTGGCGAGAGCAATCAGCCCCAGCATTTT.

This chain uses TRBV11-2 with TRBJ2-2; TRBD1 agrees at 8 bases. CDR3 size: 17 residues. Trimming cost V 2 bases and J 3 bases; bases outside gene matches: 8. In germline, CDR1 is SGHAT, CDR2 FQNNGV. The CDR3 protein is CASSLPMTGEDTGELFF. In nucleotides, the CDR3 is TGTGCCAGCAGCTTACCGATGACAGGGGAGGACACCGGGGAGCTGTTTTTT.

The chain joins TRBV5-1 to TRBJ1-1; TRBD1 matches 10 bases. The J segment lost 8 bases and the V segment lost 6 bases, leaving 7 bases of the junction unmatched. Germline V gene data show CDR1 as SGHRS and CDR2 as YFSETQ. The CDR3 contains 13 residues. The CDR3 DNA sequence: TGCGCCAGCACCCGGGGACAGGGGTCGGAAGCTTTCTTT. It is translated as CASTRGQGSEAFF.

A single count supports this clone. J is TRBJ2-7 and V is TRBV12-5, with a tentative D call TRBD1 (5 bases). This CDR3 is 12 amino acids long. Germline V gene sequence: CDR1 LGHNT, CDR2 FRNRAP. V was pared by 6 bases and J by 6 bases, with 12 bases between. The CDR3: CASGLGVGEQYF. The DNA of the CDR3 is TGTGCTAGTGGATTAGGGGTAGGCGAGCAGTACTTC.

This clone was picked up one time. V usage is TRBV6-4 and J usage is TRBJ1-5; D not resolved. The length of the CDR3 is 18 residues. V lost 2 bases and J lost 3, with 20 bases in between. Germline V lookup: CDR1 MRHNA, CDR2 SNTAGT. CDR3 sequence: CASSDHGLTGIDNQPQHF. The DNA of the CDR3 is TGTGCCAGCAGTGACCACGGCCTCACGGGAATTGACAATCAGCCCCAGCATTTT.

The chain uses TRBV28 and TRBJ2-7; TRBD2 is a possible D gene (6 bases). The CDR3 extends over 17 amino acids. Germline V gene sequence: CDR1 MDHEN, CDR2 SYDVKM. V was clipped by 3 bases and J by 9 bases, with 27 bases between them. As DNA, the CDR3 is TGTGCCAGCAGTTTTAGGGAGGCGGGACCGACCCTCCTCGGGCAGTACTTC. It yields the protein CASSFREAGPTLLGQYF.

This clone showed up just once. The chain couples TRBV4-1 to TRBJ1-1; D gene unclear. The V and J ends lost 1 base and 4 bases respectively, with 10 bases between them. The CDR3 length is 14 residues. Germline V gene lookup returns CDR1 MGHRA and CDR2 YSYEKL. This CDR3 is CASSQGVETTEAFF. The CDR3 nucleotides are TGCGCCAGCAGCCAAGGGGTGGAGACCACTGAAGCTTTCTTT.

Notes on this clone: The same CDR3 can be traced to other DNA sequences in this sample. This chain uses TRBV7-3 with TRBJ2-3, with TRBD2 as a possible D gene (6 bases). CDR3 length equals 15 residues. The germline V gene encodes CDR1 SGHTA and CDR2 FQGTGA. V dropped 1 base and J dropped 3 bases, with 11 bases sitting between them. CDR3 sequence reads: CASSLIAGSTDTQYF. The CDR3 DNA follows: TGTGCCAGCAGCTTAATCGCCGGGAGTACAGATACGCAGTATTTT.

V usage is TRBV7-9 and J usage is TRBJ2-3, with 10 bases matching TRBD2. The germline gives CDR1 SEHNR, CDR2 FQNEAQ (reference sequence). Germline trimming cut 2 bases from V and 1 base from J; bases unmatched to any gene: 3. The CDR3 contains 16 residues. This CDR3 is CASSLSLAGGTDTQYF. The CDR3 nucleotides read TGTGCCAGCAGCTTAAGTCTAGCGGGGGGCACAGATACGCAGTATTTT.

The chain has TRBV10-3 and TRBJ2-5; D gene uncertain. Trimming stripped 10 bases from V and 1 base from J, with 7 bases between. This CDR3 region has 11 residues. The germline V gene encodes CDR1 ENHRY and CDR2 SYGVKD. This CDR3 is CATSFQETQYF. CDR3 in DNA: TGTGCCACCAGCTTCCAAGAGACCCAGTACTTC.

V gene TRBV7-6 combines with J gene TRBJ2-3; 13 bases line up with TRBD2. Trimming removed 5 bases from V and 0 bases from J; junction bases left unmatched: 8. The CDR3 has 18 residues. Per germline, CDR1 SGHVS and CDR2 FNYEAQ. Written as DNA, the CDR3 is TGTGCCAGCAGCGACGGACTAGCGGGGGCCTTTAGCACAGATACGCAGTATTTT. It translates to CASSDGLAGAFSTDTQYF.